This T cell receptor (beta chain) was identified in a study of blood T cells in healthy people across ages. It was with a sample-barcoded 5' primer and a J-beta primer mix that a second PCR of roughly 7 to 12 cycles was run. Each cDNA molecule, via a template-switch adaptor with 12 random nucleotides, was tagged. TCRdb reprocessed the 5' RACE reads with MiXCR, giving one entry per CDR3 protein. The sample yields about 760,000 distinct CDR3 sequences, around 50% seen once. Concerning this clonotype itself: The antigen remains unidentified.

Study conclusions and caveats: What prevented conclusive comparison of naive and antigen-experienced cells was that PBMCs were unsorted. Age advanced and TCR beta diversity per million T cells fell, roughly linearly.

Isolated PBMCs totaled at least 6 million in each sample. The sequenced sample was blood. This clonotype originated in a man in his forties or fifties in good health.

The DNA for the CDR3 is TGTGCCAGCAGCCGGCTAGCGGGACGGGGCACAGATACGCAGTATTTT. Translation: CASSRLAGRGTDTQYF. The genes are TRBV6-2 or TRBV6-3 and TRBJ2-3, with 9 bases lining up with TRBD2. Germline CDR1 MNHEY, CDR2 SVGEGT. The trim removed 6 bases at V and 1 base at J, leaving 8 bases unmatched. This CDR3 comprises 16 residues.